The sequence of this TCR beta chain was determined in a study of technical replicates of blood from a handful of donors. Assay: immunoSEQ multiplex PCR; the TCRdb copy retains only in-frame clones and omits some. The data hold tens of thousands of clones, with 85% to 95% observed a single time. V shed 9 bases and J shed 4 bases, with 18 bases lying between them. Germline V CDR1 and CDR2: SGHNT, YYREEE (reference sequence). CDR3 size: 14 residues. This clonotype was sampled from a human donor in good health. Sequencing used T cells isolated from PBMCs. The chain couples TRBV5-4 to TRBJ2-3, with D possibly TRBD1 on 6 matching bases. The CDR3 loop reads CATLDSSSSDTQYF. The CDR3 nucleotides are TGTGCCACCTTGGACAGTTCTAGCTCAGATACGCAGTATTTT. Supplemented by reference TRBV5-4 and TRBJ2-3, the full variable domain reads ETGVTQSPTHLIKTRGQQVTLRCSSQSGHNTVSWYQQALGQGPQFIFQYYREEENGRGNFPPRFSGLQFPNYSSELNVNALELDDSALYLCATLDSSSSDTQYFGPGTRLTVL.